This T cell receptor (beta chain) was documented in a study of blood T cell repertoires in COVID-19. Looking at the study overall: PBMCs, B-cell-depleted T cells, or T cells were the source of the cDNA or gDNA that made up the material.

The table came from immunoSEQ multiplex PCR; TCRdb's copy has only in-frame clones and leaves some out. The sample shows around 400,000 clones, 70% to 90% of them seen only once. Grouping used clinical history reported by participants in a survey and questionnaire. This TCR came from a woman aged 18-29 years who had been exposed to COVID-19. The sequenced sample was PBMCs or T cells enriched from blood (not recorded which).

The CDR3 coding sequence is TGTGCCAGCTCACCGGACAGTTCCTACGAGCAGTACTTC. It specifies CASSPDSSYEQYF. The J gene is TRBJ2-7, the V gene TRBV18, with TRBD1 as a possible D gene (6 bases). This CDR3 comprises 13 residues. Looked up from germline, CDR1 is KGHSH and CDR2 is LQKENI. Trimming pared 3 bases from V and 1 base from J, leaving 7 bases between. The full variable domain, completed using reference TRBV18 and TRBJ2-7, is NAGVMQNPRHLVRRRGQEARLRCSPMKGHSHVYWYRQLPEEGLKFMVYLQKENIIDESGMPKERFSAEFPKEGPSILRIQQVVRGDSAAYFCASSPDSSYEQYFGPGTRLTVT.